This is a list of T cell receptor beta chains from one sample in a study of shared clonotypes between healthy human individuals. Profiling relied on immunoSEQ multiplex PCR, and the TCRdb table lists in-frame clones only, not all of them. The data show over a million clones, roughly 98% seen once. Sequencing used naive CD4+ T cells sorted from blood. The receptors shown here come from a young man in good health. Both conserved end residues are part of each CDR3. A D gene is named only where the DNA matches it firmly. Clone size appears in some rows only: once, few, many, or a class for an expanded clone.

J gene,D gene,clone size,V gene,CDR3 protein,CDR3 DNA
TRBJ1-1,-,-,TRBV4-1,CASSQDQSTANTEAFF,TGCGCCAGCAGCCAAGATCAATCGACGGCGAACACTGAAGCTTTCTTT
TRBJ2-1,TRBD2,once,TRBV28,CASSLTSVWDEQFF,TGTGCCAGCAGTTTGACTAGCGTCTGGGATGAGCAGTTCTTC
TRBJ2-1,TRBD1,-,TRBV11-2,CASSLVDRANNEQFF,TGTGCCAGCAGCTTAGTGGACAGGGCGAACAATGAGCAGTTCTTC
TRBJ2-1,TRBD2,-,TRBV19,CASSIGGLAGGGEQFF,TGTGCCAGTAGTATAGGTGGGCTAGCGGGAGGTGGCGAGCAGTTCTTC
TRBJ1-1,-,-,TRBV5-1,CASSLDRMNTEAFF,TGCGCCAGCAGCTTGGATAGAATGAACACTGAAGCTTTCTTT
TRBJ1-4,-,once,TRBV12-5,CASEGREKLFF,TGTGCTAGTGAAGGTCGGGAAAAACTGTTTTTT
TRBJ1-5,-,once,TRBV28,CASEGSRYQPQHF,TGTGCCAGCGAGGGGTCAAGATATCAGCCCCAGCATTTT
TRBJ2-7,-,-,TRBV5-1,CASSLGASSAYEQYF,TGCGCCAGCAGCTTGGGGGCTAGCTCAGCCTACGAGCAGTACTTC
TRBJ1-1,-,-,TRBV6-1,CASSATSPGKAFF,TGTGCCAGCAGTGCGACATCGCCCGGAAAAGCTTTCTTT
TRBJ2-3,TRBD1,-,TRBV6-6,CASRRRDRDLTDTQYF,TGTGCCAGCAGGCGCCGGGACAGGGACCTCACAGATACGCAGTATTTT
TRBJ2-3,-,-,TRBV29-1,CSVGPGTDTQYF,TGCAGCGTTGGGCCAGGGACAGATACGCAGTATTTT
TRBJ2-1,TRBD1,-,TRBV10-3,CAIGQGGSPVYNEQFF,TGTGCCATTGGACAGGGGGGATCTCCAGTCTACAATGAGCAGTTCTTC
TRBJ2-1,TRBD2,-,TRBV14,CASSRRGLAGLDEQFF,TGTGCCAGCAGCCGTCGTGGGCTAGCGGGATTAGATGAGCAGTTCTTC
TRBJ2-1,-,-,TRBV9,CASSVDGSTEQFF,TGTGCCAGCAGCGTAGACGGGAGCACTGAGCAGTTCTTC
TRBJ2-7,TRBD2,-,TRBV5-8,CASSSGRLLDEQYF,TGTGCCAGCAGCAGCGGGAGACTGCTAGACGAGCAGTACTTC
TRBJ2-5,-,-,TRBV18,CASSLRLKVQETQYF,TGTGCCAGCTCCCTAAGACTAAAAGTTCAAGAGACCCAGTACTTC
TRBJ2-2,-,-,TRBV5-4,CASQLTGANTGELFF,TGTGCCAGCCAACTCACGGGAGCGAACACCGGGGAGCTGTTTTTT
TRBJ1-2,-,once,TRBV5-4,CASSSSPFVGYTF,TGTGCCAGCAGCTCTTCGCCGTTTGTGGGCTACACCTTC
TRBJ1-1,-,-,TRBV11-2,CASRGQMNTEAFF,TGTGCCAGCAGAGGACAGATGAACACTGAAGCTTTCTTT
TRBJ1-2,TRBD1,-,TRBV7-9,CALRTGGTPLRGYTF,TGTGCGCTCCGGACAGGGGGAACGCCCCTTCGTGGCTACACCTTC
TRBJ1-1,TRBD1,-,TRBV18,CASSPKILGTAFFTEAFF,TGTGCCAGCTCCCCAAAGATACTAGGGACAGCTTTTTTCACTGAAGCTTTCTTT
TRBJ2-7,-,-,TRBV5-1,CASRYQDSPSSYEQYF,TGCGCCAGCAGATACCAGGACAGCCCCAGCTCCTACGAGCAGTACTTC
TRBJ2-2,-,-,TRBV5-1,CASSKQVAPNTGELFF,TGCGCCAGCAGCAAACAGGTTGCCCCGAACACCGGGGAGCTGTTTTTT
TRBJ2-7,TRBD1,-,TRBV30,CAWTGGSYEQYF,TGTGCCTGGACAGGGGGTTCCTACGAGCAGTACTTC
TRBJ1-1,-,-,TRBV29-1,CSVGVQSAEAFF,TGCAGCGTGGGAGTCCAGAGTGCTGAAGCTTTCTTT
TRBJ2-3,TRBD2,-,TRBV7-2,CASRLAGGTDTQYF,TGTGCCAGCAGGCTAGCGGGGGGGACAGATACGCAGTATTTT
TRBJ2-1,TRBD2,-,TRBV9,CASSALAGGEEQFF,TGTGCCAGCAGCGCACTAGCGGGAGGTGAAGAGCAGTTCTTC
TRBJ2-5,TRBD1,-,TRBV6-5,CASSYFGQGRETQYF,TGTGCCAGCAGTTATTTTGGACAGGGGCGAGAGACCCAGTACTTC
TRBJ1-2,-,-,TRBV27,CASSLRAGNSYGYTF,TGTGCCAGCAGTTTACGGGCAGGGAACTCCTATGGCTACACCTTC
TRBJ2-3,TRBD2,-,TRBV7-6,CASSLASGGGTQYF,TGTGCCAGCAGCTTAGCAAGTGGGGGGGGTACGCAGTATTTT
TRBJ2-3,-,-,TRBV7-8,CASSYSRAEVTDTQYF,TGTGCCAGCAGCTATAGCAGAGCGGAAGTCACAGATACGCAGTATTTT
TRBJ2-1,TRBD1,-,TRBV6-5,CASSTGTGNYNEQFF,TGTGCCAGCAGTACCGGGACAGGGAACTACAATGAGCAGTTCTTC
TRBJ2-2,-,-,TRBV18,CASSPPTGGPGELFF,TGTGCCAGCTCACCACCGACTGGAGGGCCCGGGGAGCTGTTTTTT
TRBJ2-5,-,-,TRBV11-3,CASSLRKMETQYF,TGTGCCAGCAGCTTACGGAAAATGGAGACCCAGTACTTC
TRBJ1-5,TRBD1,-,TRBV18,CASSPGQSNQPQHF,TGTGCCAGCTCACCGGGACAGAGCAATCAGCCCCAGCATTTT
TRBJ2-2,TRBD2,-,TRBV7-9,CASSFLAGAGELFF,TGTGCCAGCAGCTTCTTAGCGGGAGCCGGGGAGCTGTTTTTT
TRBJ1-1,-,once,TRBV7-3,CASSPTGQLGFGTEAFF,TGTGCCAGCAGCCCAACGGGACAATTGGGGTTTGGGACTGAAGCTTTCTTT
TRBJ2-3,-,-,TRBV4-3,CASRAGGNSDTQYF,TGCGCCAGCAGGGCTGGCGGGAACTCAGATACGCAGTATTTT
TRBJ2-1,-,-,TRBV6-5,CASSYSGGAIYNEQFF,TGTGCCAGCAGTTACTCGGGGGGGGCGATCTACAATGAGCAGTTCTTC
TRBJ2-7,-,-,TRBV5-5,CASSLASGYEQYF,TGTGCCAGCAGCTTGGCTAGTGGCTACGAGCAGTACTTC
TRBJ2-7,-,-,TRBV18,CASSPMAGNPYEQYF,TGTGCCAGCTCACCGATGGCTGGAAACCCCTACGAGCAGTACTTC
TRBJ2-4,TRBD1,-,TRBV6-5,CASSYSGTGLNIQYF,TGTGCCAGCAGTTACTCCGGGACAGGGTTGAACATTCAGTACTTC
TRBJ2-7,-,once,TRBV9,CASSVAPAYEQYF,TGTGCCAGCAGCGTAGCGCCAGCCTACGAGCAGTACTTC
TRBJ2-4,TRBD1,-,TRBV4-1,CASSQTGQGRNIQYF,TGCGCCAGCAGCCAAACGGGACAGGGAAGGAACATTCAGTACTTC
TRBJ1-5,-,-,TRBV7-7,CASSPRVMGYANSIGNQPQHF,TGTGCTAGCAGCCCCCGGGTAATGGGGTATGCAAACTCGATTGGGAATCAGCCCCAGCATTTT
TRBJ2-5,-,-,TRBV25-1,CASSDSGQETQYF,TGTGCCAGCAGTGATTCAGGACAAGAGACCCAGTACTTC
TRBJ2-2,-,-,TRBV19,CASSIPPGTGELFF,TGTGCCAGTAGTATACCCCCAGGCACCGGGGAGCTGTTTTTT
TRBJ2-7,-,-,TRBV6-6,CASSSPSIEQYF,TGTGCCAGCAGTTCCCCTAGTATCGAGCAGTACTTC